The clone carrying this T cell receptor (beta chain) occurred many times. This specimen comes from a study of T cells in Graves' hyperthyroidism and ophthalmopathy. Using RNA transcripts as the source, TCR beta CDR3 regions were amplified. First-round RT-PCR with HTBI primers amplified the TCR CDR3 region. TCRdb reprocessed the multiplex PCR reads with MiXCR, giving one entry per CDR3 protein. The table has hundreds of thousands of distinct CDR3 sequences, approximately 14% seen once. The trim removed 6 bases at V and 8 bases at J, leaving 8 bases unmatched. This CDR3 spans 15 amino acids. CDR1 and CDR2 (germline): SEHNR, FQNEAQ (reference sequence).

This clonotype was obtained from a young woman with Graves' hyperthyroidism. This chain links TRBV7-9 with TRBJ1-6; 9 bases are shared with TRBD1. The specimen was blood. In DNA, the CDR3 is TGTGCCAGCAGGTCATTACAGGGGGCACATTCACCCCTCCACTTT. Translated: CASRSLQGAHSPLHF.